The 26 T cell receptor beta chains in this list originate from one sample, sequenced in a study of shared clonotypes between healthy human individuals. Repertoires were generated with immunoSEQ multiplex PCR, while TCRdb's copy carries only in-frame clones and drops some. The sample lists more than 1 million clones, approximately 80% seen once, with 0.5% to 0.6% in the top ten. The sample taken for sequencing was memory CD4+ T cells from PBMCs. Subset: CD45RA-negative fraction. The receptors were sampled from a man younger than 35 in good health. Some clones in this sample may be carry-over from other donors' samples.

DNA of the CDR3: TGTGCCAGCAGCCCCGAGGTAGCGGGAGTCTACGAGCAGTACTTC. It specifies CASSPEVAGVYEQYF. This sequence joins TRBV6-1 and TRBJ2-7; 9 bases map to TRBD2. Germline CDR1 reads MNHNS; CDR2 reads SASEGT. The CDR3 loop spans 15 amino acids. Trimming cost V 6 bases and J 3 bases; bases outside gene matches: 9.

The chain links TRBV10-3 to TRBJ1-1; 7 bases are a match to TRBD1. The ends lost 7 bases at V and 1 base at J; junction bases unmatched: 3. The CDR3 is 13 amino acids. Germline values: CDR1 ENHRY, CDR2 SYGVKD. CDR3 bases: TGTGCCATCATGGGACAGACGAACACTGAAGCTTTCTTT. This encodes CAIMGQTNTEAFF.

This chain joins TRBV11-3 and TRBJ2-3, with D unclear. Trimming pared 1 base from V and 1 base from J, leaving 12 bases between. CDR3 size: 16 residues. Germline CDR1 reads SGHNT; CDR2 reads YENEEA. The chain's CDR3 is CASSLGSSKGTDTQYF. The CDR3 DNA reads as TGTGCCAGCAGCTTAGGGTCGAGCAAGGGCACAGATACGCAGTATTTT.

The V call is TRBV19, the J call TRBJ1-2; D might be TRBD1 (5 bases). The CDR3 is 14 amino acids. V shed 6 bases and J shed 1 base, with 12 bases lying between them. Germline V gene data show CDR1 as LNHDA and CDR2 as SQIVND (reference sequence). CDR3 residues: CASSPTVNNYGYTF. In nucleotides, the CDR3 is TGTGCCAGTAGCCCGACAGTAAATAACTATGGCTACACCTTC.

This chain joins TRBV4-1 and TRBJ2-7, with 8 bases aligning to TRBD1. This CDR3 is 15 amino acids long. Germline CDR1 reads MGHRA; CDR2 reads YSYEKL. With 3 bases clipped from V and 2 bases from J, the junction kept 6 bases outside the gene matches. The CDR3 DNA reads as TGCGCCAGCAGCCATCCTCCGACAGGGGCCTACGAGCAGTACTTC. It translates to CASSHPPTGAYEQYF.

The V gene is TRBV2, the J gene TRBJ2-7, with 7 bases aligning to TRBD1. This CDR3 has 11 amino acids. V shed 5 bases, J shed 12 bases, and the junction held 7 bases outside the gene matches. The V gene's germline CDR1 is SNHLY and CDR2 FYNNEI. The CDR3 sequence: CASSTGQQPYF. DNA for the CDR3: TGTGCCAGCAGTACGGGACAGCAGCCGTACTTC.

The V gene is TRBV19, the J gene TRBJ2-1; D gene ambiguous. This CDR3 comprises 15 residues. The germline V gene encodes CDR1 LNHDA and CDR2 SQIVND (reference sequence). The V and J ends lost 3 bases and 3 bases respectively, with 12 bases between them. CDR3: CASSIGGVYYNEQFF. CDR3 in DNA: TGTGCCAGTAGTATTGGTGGGGTTTACTACAATGAGCAGTTCTTC.

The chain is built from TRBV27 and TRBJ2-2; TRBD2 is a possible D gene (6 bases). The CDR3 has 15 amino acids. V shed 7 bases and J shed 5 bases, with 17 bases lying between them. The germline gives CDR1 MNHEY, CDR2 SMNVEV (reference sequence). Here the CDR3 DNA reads TGTGCCAGCACGGCGTTCCGGGGAGGAACCGGGGAGCTGTTTTTT. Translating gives CASTAFRGGTGELFF.

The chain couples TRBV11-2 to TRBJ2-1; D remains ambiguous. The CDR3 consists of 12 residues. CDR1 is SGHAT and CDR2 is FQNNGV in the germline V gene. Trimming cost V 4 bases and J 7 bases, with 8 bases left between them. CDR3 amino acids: CASSSEKNEQFF. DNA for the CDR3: TGTGCCAGCAGCTCCGAAAAGAATGAGCAGTTCTTC.

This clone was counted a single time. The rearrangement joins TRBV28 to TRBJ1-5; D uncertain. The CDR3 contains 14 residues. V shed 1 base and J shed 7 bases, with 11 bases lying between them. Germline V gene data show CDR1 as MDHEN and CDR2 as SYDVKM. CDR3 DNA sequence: TGTGCCAGCAGTTTATACGGGGTTGCCCAGCCCCAGCATTTT. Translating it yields CASSLYGVAQPQHF.

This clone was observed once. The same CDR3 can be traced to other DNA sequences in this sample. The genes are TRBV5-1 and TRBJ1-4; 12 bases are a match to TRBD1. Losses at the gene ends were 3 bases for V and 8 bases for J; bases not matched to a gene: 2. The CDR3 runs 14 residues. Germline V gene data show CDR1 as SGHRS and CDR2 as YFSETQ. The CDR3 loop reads CASSSGTGGEKLFF. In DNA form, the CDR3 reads TGCGCCAGCAGCTCCGGGACAGGGGGCGAAAAACTGTTTTTT.

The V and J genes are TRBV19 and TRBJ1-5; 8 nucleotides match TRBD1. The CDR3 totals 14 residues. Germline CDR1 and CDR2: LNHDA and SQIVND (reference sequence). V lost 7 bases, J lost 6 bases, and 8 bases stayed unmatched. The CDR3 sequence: CASTGQGGVQPQHF. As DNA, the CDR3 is TGTGCCAGTACCGGACAGGGCGGGGTTCAGCCCCAGCATTTT.

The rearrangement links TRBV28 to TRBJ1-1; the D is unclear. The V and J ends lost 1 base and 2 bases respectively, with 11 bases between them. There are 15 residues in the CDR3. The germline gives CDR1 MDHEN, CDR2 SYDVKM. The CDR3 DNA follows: TGTGCCAGCAGTTTATCGCGGTCAGTCAACACTGAAGCTTTCTTT. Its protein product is CASSLSRSVNTEAFF.

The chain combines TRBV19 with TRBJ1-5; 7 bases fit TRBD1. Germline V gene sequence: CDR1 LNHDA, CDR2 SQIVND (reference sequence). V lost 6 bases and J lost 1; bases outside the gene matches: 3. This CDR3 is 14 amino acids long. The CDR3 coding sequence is TGTGCCAGTAGCCTACAGGGGAGCAATCAGCCCCAGCATTTT. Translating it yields CASSLQGSNQPQHF.

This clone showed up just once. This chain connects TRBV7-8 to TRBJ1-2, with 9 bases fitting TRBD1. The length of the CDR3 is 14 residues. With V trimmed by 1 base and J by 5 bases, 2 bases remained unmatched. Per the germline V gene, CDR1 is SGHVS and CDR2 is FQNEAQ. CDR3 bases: TGTGCCAGCAGCTTAGGGACAGGGGAGTATGGCTACACCTTC. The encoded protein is CASSLGTGEYGYTF.

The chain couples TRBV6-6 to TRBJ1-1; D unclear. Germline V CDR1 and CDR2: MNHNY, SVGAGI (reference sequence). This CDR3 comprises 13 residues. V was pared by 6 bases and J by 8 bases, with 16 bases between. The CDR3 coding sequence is TGTGCCAGCAGCTATACTTTCGGTACCGAAGCTTTCTTT. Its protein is CASSYTFGTEAFF.

CDR3 coding DNA: TGTGCCAGTGGCCGCAGGGAGGGCGAGCAGTACTTC. Residues: CASGRREGEQYF. J is TRBJ2-7 and V is TRBV19; 7 nucleotides line up with TRBD2. J gave up 6 bases and V 8 bases, and 7 bases lay outside the gene matches. This CDR3 is 12 amino acids long. Germline CDR1 is LNHDA and CDR2 is SQIVND (reference sequence).

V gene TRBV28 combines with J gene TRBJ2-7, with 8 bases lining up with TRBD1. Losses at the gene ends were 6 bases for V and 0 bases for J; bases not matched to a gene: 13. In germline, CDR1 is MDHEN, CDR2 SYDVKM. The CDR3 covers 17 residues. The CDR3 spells CASSSPRDRPDSYEQYF. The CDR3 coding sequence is TGTGCCAGCAGCTCACCCAGGGACAGGCCCGACTCCTACGAGCAGTACTTC.

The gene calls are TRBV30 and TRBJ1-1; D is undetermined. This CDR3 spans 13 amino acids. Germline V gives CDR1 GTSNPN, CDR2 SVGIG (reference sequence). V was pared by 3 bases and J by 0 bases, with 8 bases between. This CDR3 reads CAWRYTLNTEAFF. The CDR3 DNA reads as TGTGCCTGGAGGTACACCCTGAACACTGAAGCTTTCTTT.

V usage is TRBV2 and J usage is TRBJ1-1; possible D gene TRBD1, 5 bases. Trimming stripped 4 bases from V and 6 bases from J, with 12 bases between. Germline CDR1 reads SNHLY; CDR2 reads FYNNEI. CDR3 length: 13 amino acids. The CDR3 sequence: CASSVGRGAEAFF. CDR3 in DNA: TGTGCCAGCAGTGTCGGCCGGGGGGCTGAAGCTTTCTTT.

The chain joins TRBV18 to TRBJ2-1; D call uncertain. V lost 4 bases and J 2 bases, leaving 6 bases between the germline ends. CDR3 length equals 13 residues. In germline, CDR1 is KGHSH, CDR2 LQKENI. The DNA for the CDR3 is TGTGCCAGCTCACGAGATCCCTACAATGAGCAGTTCTTC. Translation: CASSRDPYNEQFF.

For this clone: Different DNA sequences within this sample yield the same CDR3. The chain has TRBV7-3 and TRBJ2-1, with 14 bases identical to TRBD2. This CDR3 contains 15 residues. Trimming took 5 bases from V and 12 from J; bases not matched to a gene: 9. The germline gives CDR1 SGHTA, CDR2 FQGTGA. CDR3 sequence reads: CASSRTSGRIERQFF. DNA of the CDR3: TGTGCCAGCAGCCGGACTAGCGGGAGGATCGAACGGCAGTTCTTC.

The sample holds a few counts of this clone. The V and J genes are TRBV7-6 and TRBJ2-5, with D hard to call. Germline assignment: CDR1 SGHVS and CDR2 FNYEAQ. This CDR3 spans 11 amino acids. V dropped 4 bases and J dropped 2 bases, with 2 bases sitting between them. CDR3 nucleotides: TGTGCCAGCAGCTATCAAGAGACCCAGTACTTC. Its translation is CASSYQETQYF.

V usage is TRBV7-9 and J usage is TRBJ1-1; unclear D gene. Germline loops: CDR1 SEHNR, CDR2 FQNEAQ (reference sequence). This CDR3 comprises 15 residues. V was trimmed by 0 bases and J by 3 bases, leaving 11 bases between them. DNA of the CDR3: TGTGCCAGCAGCTTAGCAGTCGCGCCAGACACTGAAGCTTTCTTT. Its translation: CASSLAVAPDTEAFF. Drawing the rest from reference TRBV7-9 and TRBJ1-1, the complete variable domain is DTGVSQNPRHKITKRGQNVTFRCDPISEHNRLYWYRQTLGQGPEFLTYFQNEAQLEKSRLLSDRFSAERPKGSFSTLEIQRTEQGDSAMYLCASSLAVAPDTEAFFGQGTRLTVV.

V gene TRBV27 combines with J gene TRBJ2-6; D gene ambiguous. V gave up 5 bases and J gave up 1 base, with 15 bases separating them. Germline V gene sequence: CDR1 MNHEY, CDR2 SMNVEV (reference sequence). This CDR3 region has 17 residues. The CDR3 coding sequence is TGTGCCAGCAGTCGCCCGGGTCCCCAGTCTGGGGCCAACGTCCTGACTTTC. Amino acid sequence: CASSRPGPQSGANVLTF.

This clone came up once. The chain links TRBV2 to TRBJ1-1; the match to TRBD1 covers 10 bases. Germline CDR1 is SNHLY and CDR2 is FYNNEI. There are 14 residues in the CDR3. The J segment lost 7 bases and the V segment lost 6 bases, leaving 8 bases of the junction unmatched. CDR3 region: CASRQDRGFVEAFF. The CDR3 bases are TGTGCCAGCAGGCAGGACAGGGGGTTTGTTGAAGCTTTCTTT.